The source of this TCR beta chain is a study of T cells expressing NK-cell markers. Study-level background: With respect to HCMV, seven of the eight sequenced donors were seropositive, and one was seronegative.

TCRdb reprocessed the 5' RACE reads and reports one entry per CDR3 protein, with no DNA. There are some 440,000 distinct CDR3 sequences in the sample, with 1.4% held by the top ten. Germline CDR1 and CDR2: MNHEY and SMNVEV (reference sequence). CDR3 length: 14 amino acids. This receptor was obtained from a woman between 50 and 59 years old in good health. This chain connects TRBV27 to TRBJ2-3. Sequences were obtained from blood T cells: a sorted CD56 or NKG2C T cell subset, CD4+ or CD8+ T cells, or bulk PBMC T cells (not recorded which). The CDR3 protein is CASRTKTYRDTQYF.